This TCR beta chain was sequenced for a study of T cell responses to AZD1222 COVID-19 vaccine. Germline V gives CDR1 KGHDR, CDR2 SFDVKD. The CDR3 is made up of 13 amino acids. Deletions cut 7 bases from V and 0 bases from J, with 6 bases between. Repertoires were generated with immunoSEQ multiplex PCR, while TCRdb's copy carries only in-frame clones and drops some. The sample carries around 130,000 clones, 70% to 90% recorded once. Study-wide points: Among vaccine-associated CD4 TCRs, coverage spanned spike, with dominance at 160-218 and 743-854.

Points on this clone: What it binds is not known.

The receptor's source is an adult in good health. This sample comprised peripheral blood, obtained on day 0 of AZD1222 vaccination. V usage is TRBV24-1 and J usage is TRBJ1-5; D is unclear. CDR3 region: CATSGYSNQPQHF. In nucleotides, the CDR3 is TGTGCCACCAGCGGCTATAGCAATCAGCCCCAGCATTTT.